A selection of T cell receptor beta chains follows, all from one sample in a study of control samples from healthy donors and cancer patients. Data came from immunoSEQ multiplex PCR; TCRdb stores just in-frame clones and leaves some out. The sample yields roughly 120,000 clones, about nine tenths seen once. Sequenced: blood. Source of these receptors: a human donor in good health. The donor label of this sample is uncertain. The CDR3 runs from the conserved cysteine through the conserved F or W. A D gene is named only where the DNA matches it firmly. Rows give clone size only sometimes, using once, few, many, or a class for an expanded clone.

>TRBJ1-2|NA|TRBV6-1|once
CASSDYPGPTRNYGYTF
TGTGCCAGCAGTGACTATCCCGGGCCGACCAGGAACTATGGCTACACCTTC
>TRBJ2-3|NA|TRBV7-8|NA
CASSLVYPTGSPPHTQYF
TGTGCCAGCAGCTTAGTTTATCCAACAGGGTCCCCCCCCCATACGCAGTATTTT
>TRBJ1-2|NA|TRBV9|NA
CASSVDAGPYGYTF
TGTGCCAGCAGCGTAGACGCAGGCCCCTATGGCTACACCTTC
>TRBJ2-7|TRBD1|TRBV27|NA
CASSFPGQGLYEQYF
TGTGCCAGCAGTTTCCCGGGACAGGGCCTCTACGAGCAGTACTTC
>TRBJ2-3|NA|TRBV24-1|NA
CATSDYPGIDTQYF
TGTGCCACCAGTGATTACCCAGGAATAGATACGCAGTATTTT
>TRBJ2-3|TRBD1|TRBV7-2|NA
CASSYRDRGFADTQYF
TGTGCCAGCAGCTACCGGGACAGGGGATTTGCAGATACGCAGTATTTT
>TRBJ2-3|TRBD2|TRBV7-2|NA
CASSLDYGSGRASTDTQYF
TGTGCCAGCAGCTTAGATTACGGGAGTGGGAGGGCATCCACAGATACGCAGTATTTT
>TRBJ2-1|NA|TRBV5-6|NA
CASSLVDSSYNEQFF
TGTGCCAGCAGCTTGGTTGATAGCTCCTACAATGAGCAGTTCTTC
>TRBJ1-1|NA|TRBV29-1|NA
CSGVLLNTEAFF
TGCAGCGGGGTACTATTGAACACTGAAGCTTTCTTT
>TRBJ2-1|TRBD1|TRBV15|NA
CATSRDLMGQLSYNEQFF
TGTGCCACCAGCAGAGATCTGATGGGACAGCTCTCCTACAATGAGCAGTTCTTC
>TRBJ2-3|NA|TRBV24-1|NA
CATSDPQGKGTDTQYF
TGTGCCACCAGTGATCCACAGGGTAAGGGGACAGATACGCAGTATTTT
>TRBJ1-2|NA|TRBV14|NA
CASSSGSGNYGYTF
TGTGCCAGCAGCTCGGGGTCAGGAAACTATGGCTACACCTTC
>TRBJ1-3|NA|TRBV5-4|once
CASSLDFTNTIYF
TGTGCCAGCAGCTTGGATTTTACGAACACCATATATTTT
>TRBJ1-2|TRBD1|TRBV27|NA
CASRFGVASPGTGSGGYTF
TGTGCCAGCAGGTTTGGGGTTGCAAGTCCCGGGACAGGGTCCGGTGGCTACACCTTC
>TRBJ2-5|TRBD2|TRBV7-7|NA
CASSQGLAGGQRETQYF
TGTGCCAGCAGCCAGGGACTAGCGGGGGGGCAACGGGAGACCCAGTACTTC
>TRBJ1-2|NA|TRBV5-6|NA
CASSFWEDGYTF
TGTGCCAGCAGCTTCTGGGAAGACGGCTACACCTTC
>TRBJ1-2|NA|TRBV28|NA
CASSFARRGYTF
TGTGCCAGCAGTTTTGCCCGGAGAGGCTACACCTTC
>TRBJ1-6|NA|TRBV19|NA
CASSPSTADNSPLHF
TGTGCCAGTAGTCCCTCGACAGCCGATAATTCACCCCTCCACTTT
>TRBJ2-3|NA|TRBV21-1|NA
CASSMMDRCISDTQYF
TGTGCCAGCAGCATGATGGACAGGTGTATTTCAGATACGCAGTATTTT
>TRBJ1-1|NA|TRBV9|once
CASSASYRAEAFF
TGTGCCAGCAGCGCCAGCTACAGGGCTGAAGCTTTCTTT
>TRBJ2-3|TRBD2|TRBV7-2|NA
CASSLRPSGGVDTQYF
TGTGCCAGCAGCTTACGTCCTAGCGGGGGGGTAGATACGCAGTATTTT
>TRBJ2-7|NA|TRBV28|NA
CASSSGPLPNYEQYF
TGTGCCAGCAGCTCCGGGCCCCTTCCGAACTACGAGCAGTACTTC
>TRBJ1-5|NA|TRBV6-5|NA
CASSRGGNQPQHF
TGTGCCAGCTCGAGGGGGGGTAATCAGCCCCAGCATTTT
>TRBJ2-5|NA|TRBV30|NA
CAGGGLGGETQYF
TGTGCCGGGGGGGGCCTTGGGGGAGAGACCCAGTACTTC
>TRBJ1-1|TRBD1|TRBV6-6|NA
CASSYETGPNTEAFF
TGTGCCAGCAGTTACGAGACAGGGCCGAACACTGAAGCTTTCTTT
>TRBJ2-2|NA|TRBV2|NA
CASSVGPEGDTGELFF
TGTGCCAGCAGCGTAGGCCCGGAAGGAGACACCGGGGAGCTGTTTTTT
>TRBJ2-3|NA|TRBV14|NA
CASSQLGALTDTQYF
TGTGCCAGCAGCCAATTGGGGGCCCTCACAGATACGCAGTATTTT
>TRBJ1-5|NA|TRBV9|few
CASSQWQRGPQHF
TGTGCCAGCAGCCAATGGCAACGTGGGCCCCAGCATTTT
>TRBJ1-5|NA|TRBV28|NA
CASTPTGLGYQPQHF
TGTGCCAGCACCCCGACAGGACTGGGGTATCAGCCCCAGCATTTT
>TRBJ1-4|TRBD1|TRBV19|NA
CASSIWGTVTPGTEKLFF
TGTGCCAGTAGTATTTGGGGGACAGTTACCCCTGGAACTGAAAAACTGTTTTTT
>TRBJ2-3|NA|TRBV11-2|NA
CASSPGTFRQYF
TGTGCCAGCAGCCCCGGGACCTTCCGTCAGTATTTT
>TRBJ1-2|NA|TRBV28|NA
CASAGTWQGSNYGYTF
TGTGCCAGCGCCGGGACGTGGCAGGGGAGTAACTATGGCTACACCTTC
>TRBJ1-1|TRBD1|TRBV10-3|NA
CAISWDSHNTEAFF
TGTGCCATCAGTTGGGACAGTCATAACACTGAAGCTTTCTTT
>TRBJ2-3|NA|TRBV12-5|NA
CASGWRLGASTDTQYF
TGTGCTAGTGGTTGGCGACTCGGGGCCAGCACAGATACGCAGTATTTT
>TRBJ1-1|NA|TRBV19|NA
CASSIDSWNTEAFF
TGTGCCAGTAGTATCGACAGCTGGAACACTGAAGCTTTCTTT
>TRBJ1-5|NA|TRBV2|NA
CASSADKGNQPQHF
TGTGCCAGCAGTGCCGACAAGGGCAATCAGCCCCAGCATTTT
>TRBJ2-7|NA|TRBV4-2|NA
CASSPTWDDSREQYF
TGTGCCAGCAGCCCGACGTGGGACGATTCACGCGAGCAGTACTTC
>TRBJ1-1|TRBD1|TRBV6-5|NA
CASSSRDREAFF
TGTGCCAGCAGTTCCAGGGACAGAGAAGCTTTCTTT
>TRBJ1-1|NA|TRBV19|once
CASAPGLPLDTEAFF
TGTGCCAGTGCTCCAGGCCTTCCGTTGGACACTGAAGCTTTCTTT
>TRBJ1-1|NA|TRBV14|NA
CASSQGGHSNTEAFF
TGTGCCAGCAGCCAAGGCGGACACTCGAACACTGAAGCTTTCTTT
>TRBJ2-7|TRBD1|TRBV7-8|NA
CASSLGTGTYEQYF
TGTGCCAGCAGCTTAGGGACAGGGACCTACGAGCAGTACTTC
>TRBJ2-2|NA|TRBV19|NA
CASRRVYPTGELFF
TGTGCCAGTAGAAGAGTCTACCCCACCGGGGAGCTGTTTTTT
>TRBJ2-6|NA|TRBV10-3|NA
CAISELDGANVLTF
TGTGCCATCAGTGAGCTGGATGGGGCCAACGTCCTGACTTTC
>TRBJ1-2|NA|TRBV5-5|NA
CASSTPDSYGYTF
TGTGCCAGCAGCACCCCGGACAGCTATGGCTACACCTTC
>TRBJ1-3|NA|TRBV7-6|few
CASSLGTVGLNTIYF
TGTGCCAGCAGCTTGGGGACGGTTGGTTTAAACACCATATATTTT
>TRBJ2-7|TRBD1|TRBV18|NA
CASSPGGQGSDEQYF
TGTGCCAGCTCACCAGGGGGACAGGGTAGCGACGAGCAGTACTTC
>TRBJ1-5|NA|TRBV11-2|NA
CASSLGPVRSQPQHF
TGTGCCAGCAGCTTAGGACCCGTCAGGTCTCAGCCCCAGCATTTT
>TRBJ1-6|NA|TRBV19|NA
CASSSPPGGSKNSPLHF
TGTGCCAGTAGTAGCCCTCCCGGGGGAAGTAAGAATTCACCCCTCCACTTT
>TRBJ1-4|TRBD1|TRBV30|NA
CAWSAGGKNEKLFF
TGTGCCTGGAGTGCAGGGGGAAAAAATGAAAAACTGTTTTTT